A selection of T cell receptor beta chains follows, all from one sample in a study of cytomegalovirus exposure and HLA in healthy donors. Repertoires were generated with immunoSEQ multiplex PCR, while TCRdb's copy carries only in-frame clones and drops some. The table lists around 200,000 clones, around four fifths of them singletons, with roughly 3.5% in the top ten. The sequenced sample consisted of PBMCs. The receptors were sampled from a woman aged 55-69 years in good health and CMV-seropositive. Both conserved end residues are part of each CDR3. D genes are given only for firm matches. Part of the rows lack a size; the others show once, few, many or a class for expanded clones.

CDR3 DNA	CDR3 protein	D gene	V gene	J gene	clone size
TGTGCCAGCAGCCAATTGGACAGGCGAAATGGCTACACCTTC	CASSQLDRRNGYTF	TRBD1	TRBV14	TRBJ1-2	.
TGTGCCAGCAGCTTGGTAGACAGGACAAACACCGGGGAGCTGTTTTTT	CASSLVDRTNTGELFF	.	TRBV5-6	TRBJ2-2	.
TGTGCCAGCAGCGTGAAAAATACCGGGGGGCCTTACGAGCAGTACTTC	CASSVKNTGGPYEQYF	.	TRBV9	TRBJ2-7	.
TGCAGCGTTGAAGGTCCAGGGACCTACGAGCAGTACTTC	CSVEGPGTYEQYF	.	TRBV29-1	TRBJ2-7	.
TGTGCCAGCAGTGATGGACAGGGCTCCTACGAGCAGTACTTC	CASSDGQGSYEQYF	TRBD1	TRBV25-1	TRBJ2-7	.
TGTGCCAGTAGTCTCGGTGGGCAGATAAATCAGCCCCAGCATTTT	CASSLGGQINQPQHF	.	TRBV19	TRBJ1-5	few
TGTGCCAGCAGCCTACTGACAGGGTTCTATGGCTACACCTTC	CASSLLTGFYGYTF	TRBD1	TRBV28	TRBJ1-2	.
TGCAGCGACGAGACAGGGGGACAGGGCTACACCTTC	CSDETGGQGYTF	TRBD1	TRBV29-1	TRBJ1-2	.
TGTGCCAGCACAAACCCCTTTTCCGGAGCAAACTATGGCTACACCTTC	CASTNPFSGANYGYTF	.	TRBV28	TRBJ1-2	.
TGCAGCACAAGGGACAGGGTGGAGTCCTACGAGCAGTACTTC	CSTRDRVESYEQYF	TRBD1	TRBV29-1	TRBJ2-7	.
TGTGCCAGCAGTTACTCGAGGACAGTTGAAGCTTTCTTT	CASSYSRTVEAFF	.	TRBV6-6	TRBJ1-1	.
TGTGCCAGCAGCTCGGACAGGGGGCATGGAAACACCATATATTTT	CASSSDRGHGNTIYF	TRBD1	TRBV7-8	TRBJ1-3	.
TGTGCCAGCAGCGCCACAGGCGATACGCAGTATTTT	CASSATGDTQYF	.	TRBV7-8	TRBJ2-3	.
TGTGCCTGGAGTGGCATGGACAGCTCTGGAAACACCATATATTTT	CAWSGMDSSGNTIYF	.	TRBV30	TRBJ1-3	.
TGTGCCAGCTCACCTGCCGGGACAGGGTTAGTAGAGACCCAGTACTTC	CASSPAGTGLVETQYF	TRBD1	TRBV18	TRBJ2-5	.
TGTGCCAGCACCCGCCCCAGACAGTCCTACGAGCAGTACTTC	CASTRPRQSYEQYF	.	TRBV27	TRBJ2-7	.
TGTGCCAGCAGCTTAGTAGGGACAGGGTCGAGAAATGAGCAGTTCTTC	CASSLVGTGSRNEQFF	TRBD1	TRBV11-2	TRBJ2-1	.
TGTGCCAGCCCGGGGGAGCGGGGGGCTGTAGAGACCCAGTACTTC	CASPGERGAVETQYF	TRBD2	TRBV7-9	TRBJ2-5	.
TGTGCCAGCAGTTTATTCAGGGTCCCCGAAAAACTGTTTTTT	CASSLFRVPEKLFF	.	TRBV28	TRBJ1-4	.
TGTGCCAGCTCACCAGGCCCCACCGTCATACGCGAGCAGTACTTC	CASSPGPTVIREQYF	.	TRBV18	TRBJ2-7	.
TGCGCCAGCAGCTTGAGATCGGGTAGTAACTATGGCTACACCTTC	CASSLRSGSNYGYTF	.	TRBV5-1	TRBJ1-2	.
TGTGCCAGCAGCTTTAAGGGCAGGGAGAACACCGGGGAGCTGTTTTTT	CASSFKGRENTGELFF	.	TRBV5-4	TRBJ2-2	.
TGTGCCAGCAGTGTTGGAGGCAATCAGCCCCAGCATTTT	CASSVGGNQPQHF	.	TRBV2	TRBJ1-5	.
TGTGCCAGCAGCTTCACAGGGGGTGAGACCCAGTACTTC	CASSFTGGETQYF	TRBD1	TRBV7-2	TRBJ2-5	.
TGTGCCAGCAGCCCCCAAGGAGCGAGGGAGACCCAGTACTTC	CASSPQGARETQYF	.	TRBV7-3	TRBJ2-5	.
TGTGCCAGCAGGGACAGGGTGGCTGGGGCCAACGGCCTGACTTTC	CASRDRVAGANGLTF	TRBD1	TRBV2	TRBJ2-6	once
TGTGCCAGCAGTGAAGTGGGGGGTAGCAATCAGCCCCAGCATTTT	CASSEVGGSNQPQHF	.	TRBV6-1	TRBJ1-5	.
TGTGCCAGCAACCAACAGGGTTACAATGAGCAGTTCTTC	CASNQQGYNEQFF	.	TRBV7-2	TRBJ2-1	.
TGTGCCTGGAGTGTAGAAGGGGACAGGCGATACTATGGCTACACCTTC	CAWSVEGDRRYYGYTF	TRBD1	TRBV30	TRBJ1-2	.
TGTGCCAGCAGTGAAAGGTCTAGCGGGAGCAATGAGCAGTTCTTC	CASSERSSGSNEQFF	TRBD2	TRBV2	TRBJ2-1	once
TGTGCCAGCAGTTCCCCCCCTGCGGGAGCTCTCGAGCAGTACTTC	CASSSPPAGALEQYF	TRBD2	TRBV28	TRBJ2-7	.
TGTGCCAGCAGCTTACACGGCACAGGGGGTTACAATGAGCAGTTCTTC	CASSLHGTGGYNEQFF	TRBD1	TRBV7-2	TRBJ2-1	.
TGTGCCATCAGTGAGGGACTAGCGGGGGGCGAGGAGACCCAGTACTTC	CAISEGLAGGEETQYF	TRBD2	TRBV10-3	TRBJ2-5	.
TGTGCCAGCACTAGGGGCCACGAGCAGTACTTC	CASTRGHEQYF	.	TRBV27	TRBJ2-7	.
TGTGCCAGCTTTCCCTGGCAGGGTTTATTCAATGAGCAGTTCTTC	CASFPWQGLFNEQFF	.	TRBV2	TRBJ2-1	.
TGTGCCAGCTCACCACCCATGGGACAGGGGAGCCACGAGCAGTACTTC	CASSPPMGQGSHEQYF	TRBD1	TRBV18	TRBJ2-7	.
TGTGCCATCGGGCAGGGGGGACAGGGAGGACGAACTAGCACAGATACGCAGTATTTT	CAIGQGGQGGRTSTDTQYF	TRBD1	TRBV10-3	TRBJ2-3	.
TGTGCCAGTAGTATTCTCCCCGGGAGGAGTACAGATACGCAGTATTTT	CASSILPGRSTDTQYF	TRBD2	TRBV19	TRBJ2-3	.
TGTGCCAGCAGCGTAGGTAGAGGGGGGACAGGGGTTGAAAAACTGTTTTTT	CASSVGRGGTGVEKLFF	TRBD1	TRBV9	TRBJ1-4	.
TGCGCTACCCAGCCGGGGAGGGAGACCCAGTACTTC	CATQPGRETQYF	.	TRBV28	TRBJ2-5	.
TGTGCCAGCAGCTTAACTGGGGGACAGGGCAACTATGGCTACACCTTC	CASSLTGGQGNYGYTF	TRBD1	TRBV7-3	TRBJ1-2	.
TGTGCCAGCAGTTTGAAAAGCGGGGGAAAAACAGATACGCAGTATTTT	CASSLKSGGKTDTQYF	TRBD2	TRBV27	TRBJ2-3	.